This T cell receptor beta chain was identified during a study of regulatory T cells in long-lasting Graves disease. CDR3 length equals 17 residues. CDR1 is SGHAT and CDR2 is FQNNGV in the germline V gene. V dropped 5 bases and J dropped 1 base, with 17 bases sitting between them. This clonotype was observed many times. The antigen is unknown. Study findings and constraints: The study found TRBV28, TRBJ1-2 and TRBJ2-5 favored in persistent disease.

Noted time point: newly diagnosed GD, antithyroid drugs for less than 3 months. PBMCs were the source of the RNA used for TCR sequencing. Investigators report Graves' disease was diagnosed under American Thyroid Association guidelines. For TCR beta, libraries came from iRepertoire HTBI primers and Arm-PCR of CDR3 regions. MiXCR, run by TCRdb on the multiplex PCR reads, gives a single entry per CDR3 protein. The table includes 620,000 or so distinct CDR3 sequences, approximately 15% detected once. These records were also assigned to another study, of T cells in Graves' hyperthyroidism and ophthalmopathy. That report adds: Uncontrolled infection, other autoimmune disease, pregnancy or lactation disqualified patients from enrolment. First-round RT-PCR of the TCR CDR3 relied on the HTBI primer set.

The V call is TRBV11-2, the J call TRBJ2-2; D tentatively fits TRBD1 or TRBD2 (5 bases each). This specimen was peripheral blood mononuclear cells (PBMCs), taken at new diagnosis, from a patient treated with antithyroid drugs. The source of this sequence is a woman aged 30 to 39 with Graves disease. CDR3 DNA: TGTGCCAGCAGCGGATCAGGGACGATGGAGAACACCGGGGAGCTGTTTTTT. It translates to CASSGSGTMENTGELFF.